This T cell receptor beta chain was sequenced for a study of prognosis after radiotherapy for stage I lung cancer. Turning to the study itself: The authors enrolled stage I non-small cell lung cancer patients between April 2018 and early 2019. Patients numbered about a dozen men and over 5 women, aged about 50 to 90 with a median of 74.5 years. Study conclusions and caveats: There was a fall in unique TCR clone counts after stereotactic body radiation therapy, median 10,088 versus 6,861. Among patients who developed distant metastases, Shannon entropy after stereotactic body radiation therapy was lower.

Two rounds of multiplex PCR amplified TCR beta CDR3 from genomic DNA. Gene-specific primers for each TRBV and TRBJ gene drove first-round PCR. In TCRdb, the multiplex PCR reads were re-called with MiXCR into one record per CDR3 protein. The data show more than 9,500 distinct CDR3 sequences, roughly 52% seen once. Per the germline V gene, CDR1 is MRHNA and CDR2 is SNTAGT. This CDR3 is built from 15 residues. Unmatched junction bases numbered 4, after V lost 3 bases and J lost 4 bases. As regards this clonotype: Its cognate antigen is unknown.

The sequence was collected from a donor aged 50 or older with non-small cell lung cancer. The rearrangement joins TRBV6-4 to TRBJ2-3; 10 positions agree with TRBD1. The sequencing here drew on PBMCs, taken before or after stereotactic body radiation therapy (not recorded which). The DNA for the CDR3 is TGTGCCAGCAGTGAAGGGGGACAGGGGTCAGATACGCAGTATTTT. Amino acid sequence: CASSEGGQGSDTQYF.